This entry is about one T cell receptor beta chain. Its antigen is not known. These data are taken from a study of cytomegalovirus exposure and HLA in healthy donors. In the study overall: The same platform as the approximately 730 first-cohort repertoires was used for the 120 validation repertoires, a later analysis reported. Study outcomes and limitations: According to a subsequent analysis, TCR clusters identified in the first cohort showed a tendency to co-occur across the approximately 130 validation repertoires.

The data were produced by immunoSEQ multiplex PCR, yet TCRdb's version contains in-frame clones alone and is incomplete. Among about 73,000 clones, roughly 89% were seen once, and the ten largest hold 3.5% to 4%. From germline, CDR1 is SEHNR and CDR2 FQNEAQ (reference sequence). V dropped 4 bases and J dropped 7; count of bases not matched to a gene: 8. The CDR3 consists of 15 residues. This receptor was identified in a woman between 18 and 30 years old in good health and CMV-seropositive. The V gene is TRBV7-9, the J gene TRBJ2-4; TRBD1 agrees at 9 bases. Material for sequencing was PBMCs. This CDR3 is CASSSAGTGRNIQYF. CDR3 in DNA: TGTGCCAGCAGCTCCGCCGGGACAGGGAGGAACATTCAGTACTTC.